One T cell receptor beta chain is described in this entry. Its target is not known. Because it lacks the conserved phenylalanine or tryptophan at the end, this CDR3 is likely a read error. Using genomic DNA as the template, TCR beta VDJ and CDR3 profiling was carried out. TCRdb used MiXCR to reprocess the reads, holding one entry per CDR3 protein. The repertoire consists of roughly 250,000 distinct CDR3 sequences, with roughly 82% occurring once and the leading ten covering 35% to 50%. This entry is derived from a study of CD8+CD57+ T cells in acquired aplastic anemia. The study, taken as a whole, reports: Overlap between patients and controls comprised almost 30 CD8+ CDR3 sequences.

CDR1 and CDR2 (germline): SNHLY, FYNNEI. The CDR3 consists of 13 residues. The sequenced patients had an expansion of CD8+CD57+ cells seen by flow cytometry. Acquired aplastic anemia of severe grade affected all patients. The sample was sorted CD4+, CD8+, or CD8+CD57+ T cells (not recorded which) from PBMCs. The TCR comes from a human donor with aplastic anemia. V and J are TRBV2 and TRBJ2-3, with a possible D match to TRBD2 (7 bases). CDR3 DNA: TGTGCCAGCGGGGAGGGGGGGGCAGAGACGCAGTATTCT. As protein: CASGEGGAETQYS.